Listed below are T cell receptor beta chains from one sample, sequenced in a study of T-cell reconstitution after alpha-beta-depleted transplantation in children. A single record per CDR3 protein comes from TCRdb applying MiXCR to the PCR reads. The data contain about 290,000 distinct CDR3 sequences, just over 7.5% of them singletons. This specimen was peripheral blood, taken 360 days after TCRalphabeta/CD19-depleted stem cell transplant. Receptor source: a female patient aged 2 to 10 who had a stem cell transplant for Fanconi anemia, so the T cells may come from the graft donor. The conserved cysteine and the conserved F or W are not part of the CDR3 here.

TRBV7-2	ASTLDYHSYEQY
TRBV6-2/TRBV6-3	ASSYGGSGELF
TRBV27	ASRGPPSYEQY
TRBV20-1	SAREGTANTEAF
TRBV11-2	ASSVQFLNTEAF
TRBV5-1	ASSGAVNTGELF
TRBV12-3/TRBV12-4	ASGSGGLGNIQY
TRBV7-6	ASSLGAGRGSSINYGYT
TRBV4-2	ASSQEGLAGADGNEQF
TRBV5-1	ASSWLGPGEQY
TRBV5-4	ASSQQVAGTGELF
TRBV20-1	SAAVSGSGTDTQY
TRBV12-3/TRBV12-4	ASRVEIGTGGRAF
TRBV12-3/TRBV12-4	ASSRPRTSGADTQY